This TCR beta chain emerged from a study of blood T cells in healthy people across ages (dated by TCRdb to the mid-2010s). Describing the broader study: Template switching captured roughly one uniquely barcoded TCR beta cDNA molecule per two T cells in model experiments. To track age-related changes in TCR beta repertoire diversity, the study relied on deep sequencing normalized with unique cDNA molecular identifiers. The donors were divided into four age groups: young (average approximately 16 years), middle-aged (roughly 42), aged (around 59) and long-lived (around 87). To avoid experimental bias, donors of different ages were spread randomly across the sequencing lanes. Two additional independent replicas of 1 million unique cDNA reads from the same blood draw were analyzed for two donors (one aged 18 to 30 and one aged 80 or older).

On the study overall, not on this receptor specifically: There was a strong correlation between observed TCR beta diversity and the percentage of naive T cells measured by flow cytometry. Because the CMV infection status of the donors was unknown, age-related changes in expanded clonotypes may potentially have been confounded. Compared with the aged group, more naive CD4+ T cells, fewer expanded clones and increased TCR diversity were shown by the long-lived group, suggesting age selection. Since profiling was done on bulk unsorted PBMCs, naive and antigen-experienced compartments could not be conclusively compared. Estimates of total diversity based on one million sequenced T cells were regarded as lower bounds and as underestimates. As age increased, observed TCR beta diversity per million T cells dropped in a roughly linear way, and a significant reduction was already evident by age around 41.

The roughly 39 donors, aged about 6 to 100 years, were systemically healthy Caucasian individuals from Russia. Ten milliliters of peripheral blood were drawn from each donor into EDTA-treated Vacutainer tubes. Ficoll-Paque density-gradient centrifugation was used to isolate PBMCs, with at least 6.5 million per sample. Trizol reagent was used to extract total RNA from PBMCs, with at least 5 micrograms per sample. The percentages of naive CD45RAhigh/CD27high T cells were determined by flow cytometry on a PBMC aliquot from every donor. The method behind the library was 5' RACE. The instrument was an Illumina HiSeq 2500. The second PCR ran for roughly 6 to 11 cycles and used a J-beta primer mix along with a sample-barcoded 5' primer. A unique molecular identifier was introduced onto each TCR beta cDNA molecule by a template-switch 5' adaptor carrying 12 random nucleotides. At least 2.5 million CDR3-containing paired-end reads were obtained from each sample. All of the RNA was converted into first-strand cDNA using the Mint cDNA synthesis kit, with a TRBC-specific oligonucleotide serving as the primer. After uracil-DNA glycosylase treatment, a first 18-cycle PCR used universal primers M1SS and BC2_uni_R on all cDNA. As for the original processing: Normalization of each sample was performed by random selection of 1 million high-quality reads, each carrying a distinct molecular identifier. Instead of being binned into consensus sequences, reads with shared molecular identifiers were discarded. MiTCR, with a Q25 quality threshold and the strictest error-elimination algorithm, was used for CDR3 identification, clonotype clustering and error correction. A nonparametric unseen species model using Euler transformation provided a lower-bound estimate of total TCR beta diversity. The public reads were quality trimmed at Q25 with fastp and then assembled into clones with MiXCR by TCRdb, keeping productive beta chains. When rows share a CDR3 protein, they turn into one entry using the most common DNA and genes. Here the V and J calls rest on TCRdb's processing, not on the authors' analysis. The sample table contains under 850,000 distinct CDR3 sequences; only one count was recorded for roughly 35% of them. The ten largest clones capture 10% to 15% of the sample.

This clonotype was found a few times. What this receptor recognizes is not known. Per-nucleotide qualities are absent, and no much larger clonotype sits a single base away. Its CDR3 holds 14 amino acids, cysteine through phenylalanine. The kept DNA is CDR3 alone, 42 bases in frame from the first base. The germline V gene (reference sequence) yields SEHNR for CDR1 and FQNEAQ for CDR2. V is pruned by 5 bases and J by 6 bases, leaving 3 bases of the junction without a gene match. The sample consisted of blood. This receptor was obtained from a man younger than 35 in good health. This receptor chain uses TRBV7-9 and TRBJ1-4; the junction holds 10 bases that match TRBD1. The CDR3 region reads CASSDRGPHEKLFF. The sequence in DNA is TGTGCCAGCAGCGACAGGGGGCCTCATGAAAAACTGTTTTTT.